The source of this T cell receptor (beta chain) is a study of T cells in Graves' hyperthyroidism and ophthalmopathy. TCR beta CDR3 regions were amplified from RNA. Carried out on the TCR CDR3, a first-round RT-PCR used the HTBI primer set. TCRdb analysed the multiplex PCR reads with MiXCR anew, one entry per CDR3 protein. The top ten hold roughly 8.3% of the sample, which has about 360,000 distinct CDR3 sequences, around 13% seen once. Hyperthyroidism had been newly diagnosed in patients aged 18 to 65, and its duration was under 2 months. Source material for PBMCs was around 10 ml fresh peripheral blood. Germline CDR1 is MNHEY and CDR2 is SMNVEV (reference sequence). J lost 5 bases, V lost 6 bases, and 0 bases had no gene match. This CDR3 region has 11 residues. This clonotype came up many times.

The chain uses TRBV27 and TRBJ1-2; 7 bases map to TRBD1. The sample comprised blood. The sequence was collected from a young woman with Graves' hyperthyroidism. CDR3 residues: CASSRGYGYTF. CDR3 sequence (DNA): TGTGCCAGCAGCAGGGGGTATGGCTACACCTTC.